These 23 T cell receptor beta chains were sequenced from one sample in a study of blood T cell repertoires in COVID-19. Libraries were prepared by immunoSEQ multiplex PCR; TCRdb keeps only in-frame clonotypes and omits some of them. The data hold 270,000 or so clones, with approximately 86% observed a single time. The sample taken for sequencing was peripheral blood. The source of these receptors is a man aged 35 to 55 with active or convalescent COVID-19.

V gene TRBV9 combines with J gene TRBJ1-1; D might be TRBD1 (6 bases). Germline CDR1 is SGDLS and CDR2 is YYNGEE. V was cut by 3 bases and J by 1 base, with 10 bases left in between. The CDR3 has 14 residues. The CDR3 sequence: CASSAQTGNTEAFF. For the CDR3, the DNA is TGTGCCAGCAGCGCGCAGACAGGGAACACTGAAGCTTTCTTT.

The chain links TRBV7-9 to TRBJ2-2; D might be TRBD2 (6 bases). Deletions cut 5 bases from V and 1 base from J, with 11 bases between. The CDR3 has 15 residues. Germline loops: CDR1 SEHNR, CDR2 FQNEAQ (reference sequence). As DNA, the CDR3 is TGTGCCAGCAGCGAGACTAGTGGGAACACCGGGGAGCTGTTTTTT. Amino acids: CASSETSGNTGELFF.

The sample holds one count of this clone. This rearrangement joins TRBV29-1 to TRBJ1-1; D ambiguous. The CDR3 sequence is 15 residues long. Germline CDR1 SQVTM, CDR2 ANQGSEA. V was shortened by 0 bases and J by 1 base, with 12 bases between the two germline ends. CDR3 region: CSVEDASVRNTEAFF. The DNA for the CDR3 is TGCAGCGTTGAAGACGCCAGTGTTCGGAACACTGAAGCTTTCTTT. The whole variable domain, remainder taken from reference TRBV29-1 and TRBJ1-1, is SAVISQKPSRDICQRGTSLTIQCQVDSQVTMMFWYRQQPGQSLTLIATANQGSEATYESGFVIDKFPISRPNLTFSTLTVSNMSPEDSSIYLCSVEDASVRNTEAFFGQGTRLTVV.

This chain links TRBV5-8 with TRBJ1-1, with no clear D. This CDR3 is 14 amino acids long. Germline CDR1 and CDR2: SGHTS and YDEGEE. V was trimmed by 3 bases and J by 4 bases, leaving 13 bases between them. CDR3 coding DNA: TGTGCCAGCAGCTCCAATCCCGGAGGCACTGAAGCTTTCTTT. Translation: CASSSNPGGTEAFF.

This chain joins TRBV7-2 and TRBJ2-3; 10 nucleotides match TRBD2. Germline CDR1 is SGHTA and CDR2 is FQGNSA. The CDR3 length is 16 residues. Trimming took 3 bases from V and 4 from J; bases not matched to a gene: 7. The CDR3 DNA follows: TGTGCCAGCAGCTTGAGAAGCGGGAGGGCGTCAGATACGCAGTATTTT. Protein sequence: CASSLRSGRASDTQYF.

This sequence joins TRBV28 and TRBJ1-6, with 9 nucleotides matching TRBD1. Germline V gene lookup returns CDR1 MDHEN and CDR2 SYDVKM. Unmatched junction bases numbered 7, after V lost 6 bases and J lost 7 bases. The CDR3 has 15 residues. The CDR3 loop reads CASSGFGQGNSPLHF. The CDR3 DNA reads TGTGCCAGCAGCGGTTTTGGACAGGGGAATTCACCCCTCCACTTT.

The chain is built from TRBV5-6 and TRBJ1-4, with D possibly being TRBD1 (5 bases). Germline values: CDR1 SGHDT, CDR2 YYEEEE. V was trimmed by 4 bases and J by 0 bases, leaving 13 bases between them. CDR3 length: 16 amino acids. CDR3 loop: CASSPERQSTNEKLFF. CDR3 coding DNA: TGTGCCAGCAGCCCTGAACGACAGTCAACTAATGAAAAACTGTTTTTT.

This sequence joins TRBV5-1 and TRBJ1-1; TRBD1 aligns across 8 bases. CDR3 length equals 15 residues. V dropped 0 bases and J dropped 6; count of bases not matched to a gene: 7. Germline-derived CDR1 and CDR2 are SGHRS and YFSETQ. CDR3 DNA sequence: TGCGCCAGCAGCTTGGGGACAGGGAAGGGGGCTGAAGCTTTCTTT. It translates to CASSLGTGKGAEAFF.

The rearrangement uses TRBV6-5 and TRBJ2-7; D may be TRBD1 (5 bases). Germline CDR1 and CDR2: MNHEY and SVGAGI. The V end was cut by 0 bases, the J end by 6 bases, with 12 bases between. The CDR3 is 14 residues long. The CDR3 coding sequence is TGTGCCAGCAGTTACTCGCAGGGAATGGGCGAGCAGTACTTC. Translation gives CASSYSQGMGEQYF.

This rearrangement joins TRBV20-1 to TRBJ1-5; D gene unclear. In germline, CDR1 is DFQATT, CDR2 SNEGSKA (reference sequence). The CDR3 consists of 15 residues. V gave up 3 bases and J gave up 7 bases, with 19 bases separating them. CDR3 sequence reads: CSASFAGEGTQPQHF. The CDR3 region has the DNA TGCAGTGCTAGTTTCGCAGGCGAGGGCACGCAGCCCCAGCATTTT.

The V call is TRBV4-1, the J call TRBJ2-1, with D maybe TRBD1 (6 bases). Germline values: CDR1 MGHRA, CDR2 YSYEKL. Trimming cost V 0 bases and J 9 bases, with 15 bases left between them. This CDR3 comprises 15 residues. The CDR3 DNA follows: TGCGCCAGCAGCCAAGATTGGGTACTACAGGGTGAGCAGTTCTTC. It is translated as CASSQDWVLQGEQFF.

In this sample, this clone turned up a few times. In DNA form, the CDR3 reads TGTGCCAGCAGCGTAGGGGGGGGTCAGCCCCAGCATTTT. Translation: CASSVGGGQPQHF. This sequence joins TRBV9 and TRBJ1-5; perhaps TRBD1 as D (5 bases). This CDR3 spans 13 amino acids. The V gene's germline CDR1 is SGDLS and CDR2 YYNGEE. V shed 0 bases and J shed 6 bases, with 7 bases lying between them.

This chain connects TRBV7-6 to TRBJ1-1; TRBD1 aligns across 7 bases. The V gene end was trimmed by 4 bases and the J gene end by 1 base; junction bases not matched to a gene: 6. Germline lookup yields CDR1 SGHVS and CDR2 FNYEAQ. This CDR3 spans 15 amino acids. The CDR3 sequence: CASSSRQGPNTEAFF. The CDR3 nucleotides are TGTGCCAGCAGCTCCAGACAGGGACCGAACACTGAAGCTTTCTTT.

This clone was found once. In DNA, the CDR3 is TGTGCCAGCAGCTTACTAGCTGGTTACAATGAGCAGTTCTTC. This sequence encodes CASSLLAGYNEQFF. The chain combines TRBV7-3 with TRBJ2-1; possibly TRBD2 for D (5 bases). Germline-derived CDR1 and CDR2 are SGHTA and FQGTGA. The V and J ends lost 2 bases and 4 bases respectively, with 9 bases between them. The CDR3 consists of 14 residues. The full variable domain, rest sourced from reference TRBV7-3 and TRBJ2-1, is GAGVSQTPSNKVTEKGKYVELRCDPISGHTALYWYRQSLGQGPEFLIYFQGTGAADDSGLPNDRFFAVRPEGSVSTLKIQRTERGDSAVYLCASSLLAGYNEQFFGPGTRLTVL.

J is TRBJ1-2 and V is TRBV19; D is uncertain. Trimming pared 0 bases from V and 5 bases from J, leaving 4 bases between. The CDR3 runs 12 residues. Germline V gives CDR1 LNHDA, CDR2 SQIVND (reference sequence). CDR3 DNA sequence: TGTGCCAGTAGTATAGAGTTATATGGCTACACCTTC. Protein product: CASSIELYGYTF.

This clone was seen more than once but under ten times. The chain couples TRBV5-1 to TRBJ2-7; 13 bases are a match to TRBD2. V shed 3 bases and J 0 bases; nucleotides not matched to a gene: 18. The CDR3 sequence is 21 residues long. Germline V lookup: CDR1 SGHRS, CDR2 YFSETQ. CDR3 coding DNA: TGCGCCAGCAGCTGGCAACCACAGGGACTAGCGGGGACTACAAGCTCCTACGAGCAGTACTTC. It is translated as CASSWQPQGLAGTTSSYEQYF.

This rearrangement joins TRBV7-9 to TRBJ2-2, with 10 bases aligning to TRBD2. The CDR3 consists of 16 residues. Unmatched junction bases numbered 7, after V lost 5 bases and J lost 4 bases. CDR1 and CDR2 from the germline V gene are SEHNR and FQNEAQ (reference sequence). The CDR3 is CASSPWVAGGTGELFF. CDR3 sequence (DNA): TGTGCCAGCAGCCCTTGGGTAGCGGGGGGCACCGGGGAGCTGTTTTTT.

The chain recombines TRBV6-1 with TRBJ1-1; 8 positions agree with TRBD1. The length of the CDR3 is 15 residues. Germline V CDR1 and CDR2: MNHNS, SASEGT. Trimming took 0 bases from V and 4 from J; bases not matched to a gene: 4. CDR3 loop: CASSEALQGATEAFF. CDR3 in DNA: TGTGCCAGCAGTGAAGCGCTTCAGGGGGCCACTGAAGCTTTCTTT.

J is TRBJ2-7 and V is TRBV5-4; D unresolved. Germline V lookup: CDR1 SGHNT, CDR2 YYREEE (reference sequence). The CDR3 sequence is 13 residues long. V lost 1 base and J lost 7, with 12 bases in between. The CDR3 sequence: CASSLSHLREQYF. CDR3 DNA: TGTGCCAGCAGCTTGAGCCATCTCAGGGAGCAGTACTTC.

A few counts support this clone. This chain uses TRBV30 with TRBJ1-3; 9 bases match TRBD1. Trimming at V came to 5 bases and at J to 3 bases, leaving 8 bases not matched to a gene. Germline lookup yields CDR1 GTSNPN and CDR2 SVGIG (reference sequence). The CDR3 is 15 amino acids. CDR3 in DNA: TGTGCCTGGGTACAACCGGGACAGGGTGGAAACACCATATATTTT. It specifies CAWVQPGQGGNTIYF.

This rearrangement joins TRBV15 to TRBJ2-1, with a possible D match to TRBD2 (6 bases). The CDR3 is 14 residues long. Trimming shortened V by 1 base and J by 9 bases, and 13 bases separated the two germline ends. Germline V gives CDR1 LNHNV, CDR2 YYDKDF (reference sequence). CDR3 sequence reads: CATSRAQRGSEQFF. Written as DNA, the CDR3 is TGTGCCACCAGCAGAGCCCAACGGGGGAGTGAGCAGTTCTTC.

This rearrangement joins TRBV6-5 to TRBJ2-5, with 7 bases identical to TRBD2. The V segment lost 5 bases and the J segment 4 bases; nucleotides outside the gene matches: 10. The germline V gene encodes CDR1 MNHEY and CDR2 SVGAGI. This CDR3 is built from 15 residues. CDR3 in amino acids: CASSRDYLPGETQYF. The CDR3 bases are TGTGCCAGCAGTCGGGACTACCTCCCGGGAGAGACCCAGTACTTC.

This rearrangement joins TRBV5-1 to TRBJ1-6; 9 positions match TRBD1. Germline-derived CDR1 and CDR2 are SGHRS and YFSETQ. The ends lost 1 base at V and 7 bases at J; junction bases unmatched: 6. The CDR3 runs 16 residues. The CDR3 loop reads CASSLTGGASNSPLHF. Here the CDR3 DNA reads TGCGCCAGCAGCTTGACAGGGGGCGCTTCCAATTCACCCCTCCACTTT.